Following are 18 T cell receptor beta chains from one sample sequenced in a study of shared clonotypes between healthy human individuals. Sequencing used immunoSEQ multiplex PCR; TCRdb keeps in-frame clones, though not all of them. The sample lists about 2 million clones, about 95% seen once, with 0.95% to 1.5% in the top ten. The naive CD8 subset, CD45RO-negative cells positively selected for CCR7, excluded terminally differentiated effector memory CD45RA+ cells. The sample taken for sequencing was naive CD8+ T cells sorted from blood. These receptors originate from a man aged 18 to 29 in good health.

This chain uses TRBV6-5 with TRBJ1-1; unclear D gene. Per the germline V gene, CDR1 is MNHEY and CDR2 is SVGAGI. The CDR3 length is 13 residues. The V end was cut by 8 bases, the J end by 1 base, with 11 bases between. The CDR3 sequence is CASVGRENTEAFF. The CDR3 DNA follows: TGTGCCAGCGTCGGTAGGGAGAACACTGAAGCTTTCTTT.

The genes are TRBV4-3 and TRBJ1-2; perhaps TRBD1 as D (5 bases). The CDR3 spans 16 residues. Germline V gene lookup returns CDR1 LGHNA and CDR2 YSLEER. Trimming cost V 0 bases and J 3 bases, with 14 bases left between them. Here the CDR3 DNA reads TGCGCCAGCAGCCAAGACTATGGGGCCGTGGACTATGGCTACACCTTC. It codes for CASSQDYGAVDYGYTF.

V gene TRBV6-6 combines with J gene TRBJ2-7, with D unresolved. V was cut by 0 bases and J by 3 bases, with 15 bases left in between. CDR3 size: 16 residues. CDR1 MNHNY and CDR2 SVGAGI come from the germline V gene (reference sequence). The DNA for the CDR3 is TGTGCCAGCAGTTACTCGAGTATGCGCATGCTCTACGAGCAGTACTTC. Amino acids: CASSYSSMRMLYEQYF.

This clone has only one observation. V usage is TRBV19 and J usage is TRBJ1-5; D is unresolved. CDR3 size: 13 residues. V was clipped by 3 bases and J by 6 bases, with 9 bases between them. Germline assignment: CDR1 LNHDA and CDR2 SQIVND (reference sequence). CDR3: CASSMFGSQPQHF. Written as DNA, the CDR3 is TGTGCCAGTAGTATGTTTGGTTCTCAGCCCCAGCATTTT.

The rearrangement joins TRBV11-1 to TRBJ2-5, with a possible D match to TRBD2 (6 bases). The V gene lost 1 base and the J gene lost 7 bases, with 19 bases spanning the gap. Germline loops: CDR1 SGHAT, CDR2 FQDESV (reference sequence). The length of the CDR3 is 16 residues. In nucleotides, the CDR3 is TGTGCCAGCAGCTTAGGGGGGACTGGACCTCTTGGGACCCAGTACTTC. This gives the protein CASSLGGTGPLGTQYF.

The gene calls are TRBV7-9 and TRBJ2-1; D assignment may be TRBD1 or TRBD2 (5 bases each). Germline CDR1 SEHNR, CDR2 FQNEAQ (reference sequence). V shed 5 bases and J shed 0 bases, with 14 bases lying between them. The CDR3 length is 16 residues. Here the CDR3 DNA reads TGTGCCAGCAGCCCTGAGGGGACCGCCTCCTACAATGAGCAGTTCTTC. It is translated as CASSPEGTASYNEQFF.

The chain employs TRBV5-4 and TRBJ1-1, with 8 bases matching TRBD1. The trim removed 4 bases at V and 2 bases at J, leaving 10 bases unmatched. The CDR3 runs 16 residues. Germline V gene sequence: CDR1 SGHNT, CDR2 YYREEE (reference sequence). The CDR3 DNA follows: TGTGCCAGCAGCCGGTTTCGGACAGGGTCTAACACTGAAGCTTTCTTT. Translating gives CASSRFRTGSNTEAFF.

This chain joins TRBV6-6 and TRBJ1-1; no definite D call. This CDR3 has 13 amino acids. Germline CDR1 and CDR2: MNHNY and SVGAGI (reference sequence). Trimming took off 8 bases at V and 1 base at J, with 11 bases between the two ends. The CDR3 DNA follows: TGTGCCAGCCTGGGGTGGGGGAACACTGAAGCTTTCTTT. Its protein product is CASLGWGNTEAFF.

The chain has TRBV7-9 and TRBJ2-7; 8 bases match TRBD1. V shed 5 bases, J shed 0 bases, and the junction held 6 bases outside the gene matches. The CDR3 extends over 15 amino acids. Germline V gene lookup returns CDR1 SEHNR and CDR2 FQNEAQ (reference sequence). CDR3 loop: CASSRGGQASYEQYF. CDR3 DNA sequence: TGTGCCAGCAGCCGAGGGGGACAGGCCTCCTACGAGCAGTACTTC.

Written as DNA, the CDR3 is TGCGCCAGCAGCCAAGCACAGGGGGAAGATCAGCCCCAGCATTTT. Amino acid sequence: CASSQAQGEDQPQHF. The rearrangement uses TRBV4-1 and TRBJ1-5; the match to TRBD1 covers 8 bases. The germline V gene has CDR1 MGHRA and CDR2 YSYEKL. V gave up 1 base and J gave up 5 bases; unmatched junction bases: 4. The CDR3 is 15 amino acids.

This chain connects TRBV11-2 to TRBJ2-1; 10 bases are a match to TRBD2. V was pared by 2 bases and J by 4 bases, with 5 bases of the junction left unmatched. CDR1 and CDR2 (germline): SGHAT, FQNNGV. The CDR3 runs 16 residues. The CDR3 DNA is TGTGCCAGCAGCTTACTGGCTAGCGGGAGATACAATGAGCAGTTCTTC. Protein sequence: CASSLLASGRYNEQFF.

CDR3 in DNA: TGTGCCAGCAGTTTACTTGGTCGGTCCCCCCTGGCCTATGGCTACACCTTC. Its translation is CASSLLGRSPLAYGYTF. The rearrangement links TRBV27 to TRBJ1-2; the D is unclear. The CDR3 consists of 17 residues. CDR1 and CDR2 from the germline V gene are MNHEY and SMNVEV (reference sequence). V was pared by 2 bases and J by 4 bases, with 20 bases between.

The gene calls are TRBV10-2 and TRBJ2-5; 8 bases are shared with TRBD1. This CDR3 comprises 13 residues. The germline gives CDR1 WSHSY, CDR2 SAAADI. The V segment lost 7 bases and the J segment 7 bases; nucleotides outside the gene matches: 8. CDR3 sequence (DNA): TGCGCCAGCACCGGACAGGGACCGGGGACCCAGTACTTC. Its translation is CASTGQGPGTQYF.

The CDR3 nucleotides are TGTGCCAGCAGCGTAGAAGGAACGGGGGCAGATACGCAGTATTTT. It translates to CASSVEGTGADTQYF. This chain links TRBV9 with TRBJ2-3, with D possibly being TRBD2 (6 bases). Per the germline V gene, CDR1 is SGDLS and CDR2 is YYNGEE. The V end lost 0 bases, the J end lost 4 bases, and 12 bases lay between the germline ends. The CDR3 is 15 amino acids.

The chain joins TRBV6-6 to TRBJ2-7; 7 nucleotides align to TRBD2. With 7 bases clipped from V and 6 bases from J, the junction kept 3 bases outside the gene matches. This CDR3 spans 11 amino acids. The germline gives CDR1 MNHNY, CDR2 SVGAGI (reference sequence). CDR3: CASTGGLEQYF. In DNA form, the CDR3 reads TGTGCCAGCACGGGGGGTCTCGAGCAGTACTTC.

This rearrangement joins TRBV12-5 to TRBJ1-6; D possibly corresponds to TRBD1 (6 bases). The V end lost 4 bases, the J end lost 4 bases, and 11 bases lay between the germline ends. This CDR3 spans 15 amino acids. Germline lookup yields CDR1 LGHNT and CDR2 FRNRAP. In DNA form, the CDR3 reads TGTGCTAGTGGTTCAGGACAGAATTATAATTCACCCCTCCACTTT. This sequence encodes CASGSGQNYNSPLHF. Drawing the rest from reference TRBV12-5 and TRBJ1-6, the complete variable domain is DARVTQTPRHKVTEMGQEVTMRCQPILGHNTVFWYRQTMMQGLELLAYFRNRAPLDDSGMPKDRFSAEMPDATLATLKIQPSEPRDSAVYFCASGSGQNYNSPLHFGNGTRLTVT.

The V call is TRBV7-9, the J call TRBJ1-1, with D unresolved. Germline V gives CDR1 SEHNR, CDR2 FQNEAQ (reference sequence). The V and J ends lost 1 base and 7 bases respectively, with 13 bases between them. The CDR3 is 14 residues long. The CDR3 is CASSLVSRQDEAFF. DNA for the CDR3: TGTGCCAGCAGCTTAGTTTCCCGGCAGGATGAAGCTTTCTTT.

The rearrangement links TRBV5-1 to TRBJ2-7, with D perhaps TRBD2 (6 bases). Trimming cost V 0 bases and J 0 bases, with 19 bases left between them. The CDR3 contains 18 residues. Germline V gene lookup returns CDR1 SGHRS and CDR2 YFSETQ. The CDR3 protein is CASSLGWAGTESSYEQYF. CDR3 in DNA: TGCGCCAGCAGCTTGGGATGGGCGGGGACGGAGAGCTCCTACGAGCAGTACTTC.